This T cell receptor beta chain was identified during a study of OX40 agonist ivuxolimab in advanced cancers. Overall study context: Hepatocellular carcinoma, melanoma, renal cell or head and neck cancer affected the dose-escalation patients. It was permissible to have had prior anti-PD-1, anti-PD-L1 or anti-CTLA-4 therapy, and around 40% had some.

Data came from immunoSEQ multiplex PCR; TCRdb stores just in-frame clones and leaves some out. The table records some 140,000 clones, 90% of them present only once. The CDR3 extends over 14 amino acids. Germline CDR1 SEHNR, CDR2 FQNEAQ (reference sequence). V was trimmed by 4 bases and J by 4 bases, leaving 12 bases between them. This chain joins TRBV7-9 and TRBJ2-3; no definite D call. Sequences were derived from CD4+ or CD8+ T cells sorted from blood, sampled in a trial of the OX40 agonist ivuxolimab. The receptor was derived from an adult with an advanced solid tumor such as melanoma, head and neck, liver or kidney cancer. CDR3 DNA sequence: TGTGCCAGCAGCTCCGGTGGTGGCGCAGATACGCAGTATTTT. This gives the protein CASSSGGGADTQYF.